A selection of T cell receptor beta chains follows, all from one sample in a study of shared clonotypes between healthy human individuals. The table came from immunoSEQ multiplex PCR; TCRdb's copy has only in-frame clones and leaves some out. The sample lists under 600,000 clones; 95% to 98% were seen once. The sequencing sample was made of naive CD8+ T cells sorted from blood. Source of these receptors: a man between 25 and 39 years old in good health. CDR3s include the opening cysteine and the closing phenylalanine or tryptophan. D genes are given only for firm matches. Rows give clone size only sometimes, using once, few, many, or a class for an expanded clone.

d_call,clone_size,j_call,v_call,cdr3_nt,cdr3_aa
NA,NA,TRBJ1-2,TRBV21-1,TGTGCCAGCAGCAAAGGGGACAGCGATTATGGCTACACCTTC,CASSKGDSDYGYTF
TRBD1,NA,TRBJ2-5,TRBV18,TGTGCCAGCTCATCGGACAGGGTCCCAGAGACCCAGTACTTC,CASSSDRVPETQYF
NA,NA,TRBJ1-4,TRBV14,TGTGCCAGCAGCCTGGGAATTTCAACTAATGAAAAACTGTTTTTT,CASSLGISTNEKLFF
TRBD1,NA,TRBJ2-3,TRBV9,TGTGCCAGCAGCGTAGCGGACAGGTTGGAGGATACGCAGTATTTT,CASSVADRLEDTQYF
TRBD1,once,TRBJ2-7,TRBV27,TGTGCCAGCAGTTTGATGACAGGGGGATCAAACGAGCAGTACTTC,CASSLMTGGSNEQYF
TRBD2,NA,TRBJ2-7,TRBV6-5,TGTGCCAGCAGTTACTCGCCTAGCGGCTCCTACGAGCAGTACTTC,CASSYSPSGSYEQYF
NA,NA,TRBJ1-5,TRBV2,TGTGCCAGCAGTCTGGGTAGCAATCAGCCCCAGCATTTT,CASSLGSNQPQHF
TRBD2,NA,TRBJ2-1,TRBV7-2,TGTGCCAGCAGCTTTGAACTAGCGGCGTCTGCCAGCTCCTACAATGAGCAGTTCTTC,CASSFELAASASSYNEQFF
NA,NA,TRBJ2-7,TRBV6-1,TGTGCCAGCAGTGAATTTAGCTACGAGCAGTACTTC,CASSEFSYEQYF
TRBD1,NA,TRBJ2-7,TRBV5-8,TGTGCCAGCAGCTTGGGGGACAGGGTGCACGAGCAGTACTTC,CASSLGDRVHEQYF
TRBD1,once,TRBJ2-7,TRBV7-9,TGTGCCAGCAGCTTGGCCTCCGGGACAGGAAAAGGTTCCTACGAGCAGTACTTC,CASSLASGTGKGSYEQYF
TRBD2,once,TRBJ2-5,TRBV4-1,TGCGCCAGCAGCCAAGATCCAGCGGGGGACCAAGAGACCCAGTACTTC,CASSQDPAGDQETQYF
TRBD1,NA,TRBJ1-2,TRBV11-3,TGTGCCAGCAGCACGACAGGGGGCAAATTTGGCTACACCTTC,CASSTTGGKFGYTF
TRBD2,NA,TRBJ2-7,TRBV27,TGTGCCAGCAGTTTAAGAGTCGGACTAGCGGCCTACGAGCAGTACTTC,CASSLRVGLAAYEQYF
TRBD2,NA,TRBJ2-7,TRBV15,TGTGCCACCAGCAGAGAGGCTCTAGCGGGGACCTACGAGCAGTACTTC,CATSREALAGTYEQYF
NA,NA,TRBJ2-1,TRBV20-1,TGCAGTGGAGATCTTGGCAATGAGCAGTTCTTC,CSGDLGNEQFF
TRBD1,NA,TRBJ1-2,TRBV4-1,TGCGCCAGCAGCCAAGTCCCTTGGGACAGGGTGGGCTACACCTTC,CASSQVPWDRVGYTF